A single sample gave rise to the 28 T cell receptor beta chains below, sequenced in a study of cytomegalovirus exposure and HLA in healthy donors. 13 Jbeta primers and 60 Vbeta primers were used for the PCR. Only in-frame clones appear in the TCRdb table, and some are missing; sequencing was by immunoSEQ multiplex PCR. Of some 70,000 clones in the sample, about four fifths were seen once. Sequencing was done on a sample of PBMCs. These receptors originate from a man in his late teens or twenties in good health and CMV-seropositive.

The J gene is TRBJ2-5, the V gene TRBV29-1; tentative D call: TRBD2 (5 bases). With 7 bases removed from V and 4 bases from J, the gap between germline ends came to 10 bases. CDR1 and CDR2 (germline): SQVTM, ANQGSEA. The CDR3 sequence is 11 residues long. The CDR3 region has the DNA TGCAGCGCGGGGTTCGGAGAGACCCAGTACTTC. This codes for CSAGFGETQYF.

This clone occurred once. The chain links TRBV30 to TRBJ2-2, with D hard to call. Germline values: CDR1 GTSNPN, CDR2 SVGIG (reference sequence). The CDR3 has 14 amino acids. Trimming shortened V by 8 bases and J by 0 bases, and 13 bases separated the two germline ends. CDR3 protein: CASAPPTNTGELFF. The CDR3, as DNA: TGTGCCAGCGCGCCACCAACGAACACCGGGGAGCTGTTTTTT.

The gene calls are TRBV30 and TRBJ2-3, with a tentative D call TRBD2 (5 bases). The germline V gene encodes CDR1 GTSNPN and CDR2 SVGIG (reference sequence). Trimming cost V 0 bases and J 4 bases, with 5 bases left between them. This CDR3 has 12 residues. The CDR3 sequence: CAWSVGADTQYF. The CDR3 nucleotides are TGTGCCTGGAGTGTCGGGGCAGATACGCAGTATTTT.

This sequence joins TRBV5-1 and TRBJ2-5, with TRBD1 matching 9 bases. CDR1 and CDR2 from the germline V gene are SGHRS and YFSETQ. CDR3 size: 14 residues. Trimming removed 2 bases from V and 3 bases from J; junction bases left unmatched: 2. This CDR3 reads CASSFRTGEETQYF. The CDR3 region has the DNA TGCGCCAGCAGCTTCAGGACAGGGGAAGAGACCCAGTACTTC.

V is TRBV4-1 and J is TRBJ1-1, with a weak D call TRBD1 (6 bases). The CDR3 has 14 amino acids. Looked up from germline, CDR1 is MGHRA and CDR2 is YSYEKL. Deletions cut 1 base from V and 3 bases from J, with 9 bases between. CDR3 loop: CASSQGTAYTEAFF. Written as DNA, the CDR3 is TGCGCCAGCAGCCAAGGGACAGCATACACTGAAGCTTTCTTT.

The chain links TRBV6-5 to TRBJ1-6; 11 bases agree with TRBD1. The CDR3 runs to 15 residues. The V gene end was trimmed by 5 bases and the J gene end by 8 bases; junction bases not matched to a gene: 5. The germline gives CDR1 MNHEY, CDR2 SVGAGI. The CDR3 DNA reads TGTGCCAGCAGTCCCGGGACAGGGGGGGATTCACCCCTCCACTTT. Translation: CASSPGTGGDSPLHF.

A remark on this clone: The junction departs from germline at one end; a sequencing error may be responsible. The rearrangement joins TRBV6-1 to TRBJ2-6; weak D call: TRBD1 (5 bases). This CDR3 comprises 14 residues. Germline CDR1 MNHNS, CDR2 SASEGT. CDR3 region: CASSEAPGADVLTF. In DNA, the CDR3 is TGTGCCAGCAGTGAAGCCCCTGGGGCCGACGTCCTGACTTTC.

The rearrangement joins TRBV7-2 to TRBJ2-5; the D gene is possibly TRBD1 (6 bases). The germline V gene has CDR1 SGHTA and CDR2 FQGNSA. V lost 1 base and J 6 bases, leaving 12 bases between the germline ends. The CDR3 runs to 14 residues. CDR3 residues: CASSLEVRGKTQYF. The DNA of the CDR3 is TGTGCCAGCAGCTTAGAGGTCAGGGGAAAGACCCAGTACTTC.

The CDR3 loop reads CASSPSRGNTEAFF. The CDR3 nucleotides read TGTGCCAGCAGCCCCTCCAGGGGGAACACTGAAGCTTTCTTT. J is TRBJ1-1 and V is TRBV11-2; a possible D gene is TRBD1 (6 bases). The CDR3 is 14 residues long. V lost 5 bases to trimming and J lost 1 base, with 11 bases between them. Per germline, CDR1 SGHAT and CDR2 FQNNGV.

This clone was seen a few times. This rearrangement joins TRBV7-6 to TRBJ2-1, with 9 bases fitting TRBD1. The CDR3 contains 16 residues. CDR1 is SGHVS, CDR2 FNYEAQ, per germline. V gave up 3 bases and J gave up 7 bases; unmatched junction bases: 10. The CDR3 protein is CASSLGFGGQGNEQFF. DNA of the CDR3: TGTGCCAGCAGCTTGGGGTTTGGGGGACAGGGAAATGAGCAGTTCTTC. The full variable domain, its missing parts supplied by reference TRBV7-6 and TRBJ2-1, is GAGVSQSPRYKVTKRGQDVALRCDPISGHVSLYWYRQALGQGPEFLTYFNYEAQQDKSGLPNDRFSAERPEGSISTLTIQRTEQRDSAMYRCASSLGFGGQGNEQFFGPGTRLTVL.

The chain couples TRBV29-1 to TRBJ2-3; D call uncertain. The CDR3 extends over 14 amino acids. The germline V gene encodes CDR1 SQVTM and CDR2 ANQGSEA. Trimming took 4 bases from V and 5 from J, leaving 16 bases between them. The CDR3 nucleotides read TGCAGCGTTGTGGTGTCTCTACGAGGAGATACGCAGTATTTT. This sequence encodes CSVVVSLRGDTQYF.

The V and J genes are TRBV5-4 and TRBJ1-2; weak D call: TRBD1 (6 bases). V dropped 2 bases and J dropped 8 bases, with 13 bases sitting between them. Per germline, CDR1 SGHNT and CDR2 YYREEE (reference sequence). The CDR3 has 13 amino acids. CDR3 in DNA: TGTGCCAGCAGCTTCACCAGGGGTGACGGCTACACCTTC. Translation: CASSFTRGDGYTF.

The chain is built from TRBV7-2 and TRBJ2-7; 11 nucleotides line up with TRBD2. The CDR3 is 16 amino acids. J lost 2 bases, V lost 1 base, and 4 bases had no gene match. Germline V gene sequence: CDR1 SGHTA, CDR2 FQGNSA. The CDR3 coding sequence is TGTGCCAGCAGCTTAGTAGGGACTAGCGGCGCCTACGAGCAGTACTTC. This encodes CASSLVGTSGAYEQYF. Combining the CDR3 with reference TRBV7-2 and TRBJ2-7 gives the whole variable domain GAGVSQSPSNKVTEKGKDVELRCDPISGHTALYWYRQSLGQGLEFLIYFQGNSAPDKSGLPSDRFSAERTGGSVSTLTIQRTQQEDSAVYLCASSLVGTSGAYEQYFGPGTRLTVT.

V and J are TRBV28 and TRBJ2-2; D unclear. CDR3 length: 13 amino acids. V gave up 7 bases and J gave up 6 bases, with 12 bases separating them. CDR1 and CDR2 from the germline V gene are MDHEN and SYDVKM. The CDR3 nucleotides are TGTGCCAGCACTACTACTGAGGCCGGGGAGCTGTTTTTT. Translation: CASTTTEAGELFF. Based on the CDR3 plus reference TRBV28 and TRBJ2-2, the full variable domain is DVKVTQSSRYLVKRTGEKVFLECVQDMDHENMFWYRQDPGLGLRLIYFSYDVKMKEKGDIPEGYSVSREKKERFSLILESASTNQTSMYLCASTTTEAGELFFGEGSRLTVL.

Only one count was recorded for this clone. The chain couples TRBV16 to TRBJ1-4, with a possible D match to TRBD1 (5 bases). Trimming took 0 bases from V and 2 from J, leaving 10 bases between them. Germline CDR1 and CDR2: KGHSY and FQNENV. This CDR3 contains 16 residues. The CDR3 reads CASSQSMAGTNEKLFF. DNA of the CDR3: TGTGCCAGCAGCCAATCTATGGCAGGGACTAATGAAAAACTGTTTTTT.

In nucleotides, the CDR3 is TGTGCCAGCAGCCAACTGCGGACTTCAGTCTGGGAGCAGTACTTC. Translated, it gives CASSQLRTSVWEQYF. The rearrangement links TRBV14 to TRBJ2-7, with a weak D call TRBD2 (5 bases). Trimming pared 2 bases from V and 7 bases from J, leaving 18 bases between. The CDR3 is 15 amino acids. Germline V gene sequence: CDR1 SGHDN, CDR2 FVKESK. The full variable domain, completed using reference TRBV14 and TRBJ2-7, is EAGVTQFPSHSVIEKGQTVTLRCDPISGHDNLYWYRRVMGKEIKFLLHFVKESKQDESGMPNNRFLAERTGGTYSTLKVQPAELEDSGVYFCASSQLRTSVWEQYFGPGTRLTVT.

The rearrangement links TRBV4-1 to TRBJ1-2; 7 bases match TRBD1. CDR1 and CDR2 (germline): MGHRA, YSYEKL. The CDR3 spans 13 residues. Trimming at V came to 8 bases and at J to 6 bases, leaving 9 bases not matched to a gene. The CDR3 nucleotides are TGCGCCAGCGCCGACAGGGTGGGGGATGGCTACACCTTC. Its translation is CASADRVGDGYTF.

V is TRBV5-1 and J is TRBJ2-3, with D maybe TRBD2 (7 bases). Germline CDR1 and CDR2: SGHRS and YFSETQ. Trimming took off 4 bases at V and 5 bases at J, with 20 bases between the two ends. This CDR3 is built from 16 residues. The CDR3 DNA follows: TGCGCCAGCAGCGTCGAGGGGGGGGGCCTTGTAGATACGCAGTATTTT. Translating gives CASSVEGGGLVDTQYF.

This sequence joins TRBV6-1 and TRBJ1-5; 7 nucleotides align to TRBD1. This CDR3 is 14 amino acids long. Germline V gene sequence: CDR1 MNHNS, CDR2 SASEGT. V shed 8 bases and J 7 bases; nucleotides not matched to a gene: 11. The CDR3 is CASHRDDRVQPQHF. CDR3 DNA: TGTGCCAGCCACCGAGATGACAGGGTACAGCCCCAGCATTTT.

The genes are TRBV30 and TRBJ1-5, with TRBD1 identical over 8 bases. There are 13 residues in the CDR3. Germline CDR1 and CDR2: GTSNPN and SVGIG (reference sequence). The V and J ends lost 1 base and 7 bases, in that order; junction bases with no gene match: 3. The CDR3 nucleotides read TGTGCCTGGAGTGGGACAGGGAGCCAGCCCCAGCATTTT. This translates into CAWSGTGSQPQHF.

The chain carries TRBV27 and TRBJ2-3, with TRBD2 as a possible D gene (6 bases). This CDR3 region has 12 residues. The V gene's germline CDR1 is MNHEY and CDR2 SMNVEV (reference sequence). With 5 bases removed from V and 8 bases from J, the gap between germline ends came to 11 bases. CDR3 coding DNA: TGTGCCAGCAGTCGACTAGATGGTACGCAGTATTTT. Protein sequence: CASSRLDGTQYF.

The chain links TRBV6-1 to TRBJ1-1, with TRBD1 identical over 8 bases. V gave up 7 bases and J gave up 1 base; unmatched junction bases: 2. CDR1 MNHNS and CDR2 SASEGT come from the germline V gene. This CDR3 is built from 13 residues. The CDR3 nucleotides read TGTGCCAGCATTGGACAGGGGAACACTGAAGCTTTCTTT. Its translation is CASIGQGNTEAFF.

V is TRBV5-1 and J is TRBJ2-4; 8 bases fit TRBD2. In germline, CDR1 is SGHRS, CDR2 YFSETQ. The CDR3 is 16 residues long. The trim removed 2 bases at V and 9 bases at J, leaving 13 bases unmatched. The CDR3 spells CASSFLPAGDLAIQYF. Here the CDR3 DNA reads TGCGCCAGCAGCTTCCTACCAGCGGGAGATTTGGCCATTCAGTACTTC.

The rearrangement joins TRBV7-9 to TRBJ2-7; D gene ambiguous. CDR3 length: 14 amino acids. Germline V gene data show CDR1 as SEHNR and CDR2 as FQNEAQ (reference sequence). V was cut by 2 bases and J by 0 bases, with 8 bases left in between. The CDR3 DNA sequence: TGTGCCAGCAGCTTAAGTGCTAGCTCCTACGAGCAGTACTTC. Translated, it gives CASSLSASSYEQYF.

In this sample, this clone turned up a few times. J is TRBJ2-3 and V is TRBV10-3; D might be TRBD2 (5 bases). Trimming left V 6 bases short and J 6 bases short, with 13 bases between. Germline lookup yields CDR1 ENHRY and CDR2 SYGVKD. The CDR3 is 13 amino acids. In DNA, the CDR3 is TGTGCCATCAGCGGGAACATAGGGGATACGCAGTATTTT. It codes for CAISGNIGDTQYF.

This chain connects TRBV7-9 to TRBJ2-5, with D perhaps matching TRBD2 (6 bases). This CDR3 has 14 residues. In germline, CDR1 is SEHNR, CDR2 FQNEAQ (reference sequence). Trimming stripped 5 bases from V and 4 bases from J, with 14 bases between. Here the CDR3 DNA reads TGTGCCAGCAGCCTCCAGCAGGGAGGAGAGACCCAGTACTTC. Its protein product is CASSLQQGGETQYF.

The chain couples TRBV4-2 to TRBJ2-7; 8 bases align to TRBD2. V was clipped by 1 base and J by 5 bases; unmatched bases: 7. Germline CDR1 is LGHNA and CDR2 is YNFKEQ. This CDR3 region has 15 residues. The CDR3 loop reads CASSQGAGEAHEQYF. As DNA, the CDR3 is TGTGCCAGCAGCCAAGGAGCGGGAGAGGCCCACGAGCAGTACTTC.

This chain joins TRBV9 and TRBJ1-2, with no clear D. The V gene lost 7 bases and the J gene lost 2 bases, with 9 bases spanning the gap. Germline CDR1 SGDLS, CDR2 YYNGEE. There are 12 residues in the CDR3. The CDR3 reads CASRTENYGYTF. The DNA for the CDR3 is TGTGCCAGCCGCACAGAAAACTATGGCTACACCTTC.